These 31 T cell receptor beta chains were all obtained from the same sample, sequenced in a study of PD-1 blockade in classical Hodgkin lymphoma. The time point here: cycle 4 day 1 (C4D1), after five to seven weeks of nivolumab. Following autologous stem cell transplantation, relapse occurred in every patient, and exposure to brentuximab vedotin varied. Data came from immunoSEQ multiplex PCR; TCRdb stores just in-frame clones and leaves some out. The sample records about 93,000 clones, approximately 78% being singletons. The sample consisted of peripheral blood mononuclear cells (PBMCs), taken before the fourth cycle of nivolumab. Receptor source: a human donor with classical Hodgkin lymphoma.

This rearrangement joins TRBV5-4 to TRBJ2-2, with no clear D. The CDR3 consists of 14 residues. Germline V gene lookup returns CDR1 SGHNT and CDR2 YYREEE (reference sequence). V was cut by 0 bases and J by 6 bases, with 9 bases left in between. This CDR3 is CASSLAGLAGELFF. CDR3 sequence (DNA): TGTGCCAGCAGCTTGGCCGGCCTAGCCGGGGAGCTGTTTTTT.

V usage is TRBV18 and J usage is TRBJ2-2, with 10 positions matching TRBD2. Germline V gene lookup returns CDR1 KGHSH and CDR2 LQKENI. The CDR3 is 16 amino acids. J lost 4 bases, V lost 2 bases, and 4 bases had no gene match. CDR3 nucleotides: TGTGCCAGCTCACCAACTAGCGGGGACTTCACCGGGGAGCTGTTTTTT. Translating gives CASSPTSGDFTGELFF.

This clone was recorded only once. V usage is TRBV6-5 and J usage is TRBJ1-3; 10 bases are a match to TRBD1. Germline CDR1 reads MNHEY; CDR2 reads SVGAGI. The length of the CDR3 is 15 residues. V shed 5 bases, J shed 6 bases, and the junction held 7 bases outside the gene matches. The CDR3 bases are TGTGCCAGCAGTCCTGACAGGGGGCCAGTAAACACCATATATTTT. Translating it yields CASSPDRGPVNTIYF.

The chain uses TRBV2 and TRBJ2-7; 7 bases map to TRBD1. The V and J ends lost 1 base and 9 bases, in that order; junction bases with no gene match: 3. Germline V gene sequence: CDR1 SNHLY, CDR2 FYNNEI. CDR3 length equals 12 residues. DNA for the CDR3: TGTGCCAGCAGTGAAGACAGGGGAAGGCAGTACTTC. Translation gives CASSEDRGRQYF.

CDR3 sequence reads: CASSPGLSTNEKLFF. CDR3 sequence (DNA): TGTGCCAGCTCACCGGGACTATCGACTAATGAAAAACTGTTTTTT. This chain links TRBV18 with TRBJ1-4; D is possibly TRBD1 (5 bases). There are 15 residues in the CDR3. In germline, CDR1 is KGHSH, CDR2 LQKENI. The V gene lost 3 bases and the J gene lost 2 bases, with 10 bases spanning the gap.

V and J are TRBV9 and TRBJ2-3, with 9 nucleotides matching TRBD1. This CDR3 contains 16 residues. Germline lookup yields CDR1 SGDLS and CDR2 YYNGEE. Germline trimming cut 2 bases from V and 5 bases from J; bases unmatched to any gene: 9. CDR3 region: CASSVSGQGNRDTQYF. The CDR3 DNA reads TGTGCCAGCAGCGTCTCGGGACAGGGAAATAGAGATACGCAGTATTTT. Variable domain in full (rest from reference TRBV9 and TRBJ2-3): DSGVTQTPKHLITATGQRVTLRCSPRSGDLSVYWYQQSLDQGLQFLIQYYNGEERAKGNILERFSAQQFPDLHSELNLSSLELGDSALYFCASSVSGQGNRDTQYFGPGTRLTVL.

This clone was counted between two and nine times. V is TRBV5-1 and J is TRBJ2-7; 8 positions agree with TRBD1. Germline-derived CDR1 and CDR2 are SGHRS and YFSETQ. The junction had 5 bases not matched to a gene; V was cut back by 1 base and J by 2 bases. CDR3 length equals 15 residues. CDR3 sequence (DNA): TGCGCCAGCAGCTTGTTGGCCAGGGGGCCCTACGAGCAGTACTTC. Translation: CASSLLARGPYEQYF.

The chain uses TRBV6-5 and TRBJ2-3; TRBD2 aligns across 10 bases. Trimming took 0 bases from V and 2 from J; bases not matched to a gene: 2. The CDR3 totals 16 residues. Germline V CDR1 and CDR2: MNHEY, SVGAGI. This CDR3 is CASSYSSGGATDTQYF. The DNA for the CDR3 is TGTGCCAGCAGTTACTCGAGCGGGGGGGCCACAGATACGCAGTATTTT.

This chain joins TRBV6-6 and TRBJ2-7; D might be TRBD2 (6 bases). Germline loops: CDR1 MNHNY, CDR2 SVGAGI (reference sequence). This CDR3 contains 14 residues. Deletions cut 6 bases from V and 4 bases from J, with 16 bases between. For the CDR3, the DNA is TGTGCCAGCAGCCCGGGACTGATACCTTACGAGCAGTACTTC. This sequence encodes CASSPGLIPYEQYF.

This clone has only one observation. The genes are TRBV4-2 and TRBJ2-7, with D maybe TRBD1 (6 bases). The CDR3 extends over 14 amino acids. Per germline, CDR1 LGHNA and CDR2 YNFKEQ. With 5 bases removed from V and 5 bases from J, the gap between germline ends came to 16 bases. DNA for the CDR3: TGTGCCAGCAGCTCCAGTTGGGGGCTCAACGAGCAGTACTTC. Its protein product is CASSSSWGLNEQYF.

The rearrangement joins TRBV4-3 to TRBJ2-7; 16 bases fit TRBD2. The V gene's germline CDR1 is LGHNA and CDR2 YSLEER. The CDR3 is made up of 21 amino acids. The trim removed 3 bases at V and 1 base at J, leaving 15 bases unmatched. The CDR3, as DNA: TGCGCCAGCAGCCACGGATTACTCGGGACTAGCGGGAGGGCTCTATCCTACGAGCAGTACTTC. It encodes CASSHGLLGTSGRALSYEQYF.

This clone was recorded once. CDR3 DNA sequence: TGTGCCAGAAGCTTGGCTCCCAGGGGGGTCTGTGAAAAACTGTTTTTT. This codes for CARSLAPRGVCEKLFF. The chain couples TRBV5-3 to TRBJ1-4; 7 bases align to TRBD1. TRBV5-3 is reported as an ORF; its role is uncertain. V gave up 0 bases and J gave up 7 bases; unmatched junction bases: 9. CDR3 size: 16 residues.

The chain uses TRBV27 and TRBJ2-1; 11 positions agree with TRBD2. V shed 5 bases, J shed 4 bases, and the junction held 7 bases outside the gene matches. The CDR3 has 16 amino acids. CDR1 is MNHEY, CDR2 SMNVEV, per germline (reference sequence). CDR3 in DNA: TGTGCCAGCAGTCTCCGACTAGCGGGGCCATACAATGAGCAGTTCTTC. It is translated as CASSLRLAGPYNEQFF.

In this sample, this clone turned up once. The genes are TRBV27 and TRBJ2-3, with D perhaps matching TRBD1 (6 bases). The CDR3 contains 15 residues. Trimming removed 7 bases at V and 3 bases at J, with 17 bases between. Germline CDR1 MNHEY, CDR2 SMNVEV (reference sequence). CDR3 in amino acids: CASTPYTGTTDTQYF. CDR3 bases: TGTGCCAGCACCCCTTACACGGGGACAACAGATACGCAGTATTTT.

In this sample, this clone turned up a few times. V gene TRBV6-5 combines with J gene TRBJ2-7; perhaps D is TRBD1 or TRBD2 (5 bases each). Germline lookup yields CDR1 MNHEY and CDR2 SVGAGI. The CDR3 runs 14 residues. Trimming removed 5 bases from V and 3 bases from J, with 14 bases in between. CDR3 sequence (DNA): TGTGCCAGCAGTCATTACGGGGCCAGCTACGAGCAGTACTTC. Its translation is CASSHYGASYEQYF.

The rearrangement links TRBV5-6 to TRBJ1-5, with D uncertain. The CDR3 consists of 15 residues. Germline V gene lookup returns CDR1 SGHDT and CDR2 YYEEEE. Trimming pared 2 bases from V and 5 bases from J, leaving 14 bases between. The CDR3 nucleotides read TGTGCCAGCAGCTTAGGAACGAATAACTATCAGCCCCAGCATTTT. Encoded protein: CASSLGTNNYQPQHF.

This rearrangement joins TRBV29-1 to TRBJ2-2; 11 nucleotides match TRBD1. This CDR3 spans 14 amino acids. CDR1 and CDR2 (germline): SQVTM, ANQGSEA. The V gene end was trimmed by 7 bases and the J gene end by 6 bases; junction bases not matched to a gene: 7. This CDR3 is CSATPGQGAGELFF. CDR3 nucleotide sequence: TGCAGCGCAACCCCGGGACAGGGGGCCGGGGAGCTGTTTTTT.

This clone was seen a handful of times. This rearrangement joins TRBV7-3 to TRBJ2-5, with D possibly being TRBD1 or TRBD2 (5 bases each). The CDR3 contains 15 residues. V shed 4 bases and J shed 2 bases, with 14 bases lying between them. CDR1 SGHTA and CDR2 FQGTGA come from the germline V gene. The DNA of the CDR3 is TGTGCCAGCAGCTCCTTTGGGACGGATCAAGAGACCCAGTACTTC. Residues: CASSSFGTDQETQYF.

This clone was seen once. In DNA form, the CDR3 reads TGTGCCAGTAGTATGGCGGACAGGGAGGATCAGCCCCAGCATTTT. This translates into CASSMADREDQPQHF. The V gene is TRBV19, the J gene TRBJ1-5, with 8 nucleotides matching TRBD1. CDR3 length: 15 amino acids. CDR1 and CDR2 (germline): LNHDA, SQIVND (reference sequence). Trimming took 3 bases from V and 5 from J; bases not matched to a gene: 6.

Here the CDR3 DNA reads TGTGCCAGCAGTTACCCAACAGACTACGAGCAGTACTTC. It is translated as CASSYPTDYEQYF. V gene TRBV6-6 combines with J gene TRBJ2-7; D unclear. This CDR3 is 13 amino acids long. CDR1 MNHNY and CDR2 SVGAGI come from the germline V gene (reference sequence). Trimming removed 2 bases from V and 3 bases from J, with 8 bases in between.

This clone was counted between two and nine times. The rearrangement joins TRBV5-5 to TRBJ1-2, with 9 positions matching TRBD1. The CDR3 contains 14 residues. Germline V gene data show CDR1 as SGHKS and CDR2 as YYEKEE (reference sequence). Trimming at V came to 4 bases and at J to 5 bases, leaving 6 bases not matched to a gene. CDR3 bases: TGTGCCAGCAGCCGACACAGGGGGCAATATGGCTACACCTTC. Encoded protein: CASSRHRGQYGYTF.

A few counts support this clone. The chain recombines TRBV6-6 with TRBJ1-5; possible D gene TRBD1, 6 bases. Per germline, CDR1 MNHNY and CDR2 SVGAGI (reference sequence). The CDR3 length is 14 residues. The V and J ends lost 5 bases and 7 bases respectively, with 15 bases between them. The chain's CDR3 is CASSINRVGQPQHF. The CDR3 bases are TGTGCCAGCAGTATAAACAGGGTGGGGCAGCCCCAGCATTTT.

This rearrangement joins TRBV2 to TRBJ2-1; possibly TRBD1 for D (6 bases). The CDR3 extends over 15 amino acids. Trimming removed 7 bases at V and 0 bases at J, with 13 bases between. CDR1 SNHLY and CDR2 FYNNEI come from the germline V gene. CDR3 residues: CASKEDSSSYNEQFF. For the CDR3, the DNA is TGTGCCAGCAAGGAGGACAGTAGCTCCTACAATGAGCAGTTCTTC.

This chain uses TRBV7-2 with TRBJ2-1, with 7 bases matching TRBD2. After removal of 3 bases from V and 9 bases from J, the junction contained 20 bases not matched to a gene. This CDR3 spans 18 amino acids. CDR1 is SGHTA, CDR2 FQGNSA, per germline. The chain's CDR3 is CASSFSRLGEGLTVEQFF. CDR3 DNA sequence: TGTGCCAGCAGCTTCTCCCGGTTGGGGGAGGGCCTCACCGTTGAGCAGTTCTTC.

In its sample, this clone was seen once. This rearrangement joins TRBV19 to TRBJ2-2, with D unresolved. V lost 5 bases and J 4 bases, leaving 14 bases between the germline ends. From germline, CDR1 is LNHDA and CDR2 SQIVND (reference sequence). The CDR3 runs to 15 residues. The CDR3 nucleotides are TGTGCCAGTAGTTTCGGTGTCAGAGCCACCGGGGAGCTGTTTTTT. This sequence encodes CASSFGVRATGELFF. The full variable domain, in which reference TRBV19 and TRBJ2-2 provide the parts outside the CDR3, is DGGITQSPKYLFRKEGQNVTLSCEQNLNHDAMYWYRQDPGQGLRLIYYSQIVNDFQKGDIAEGYSVSREKKESFPLTVTSAQKNPTAFYLCASSFGVRATGELFFGEGSRLTVL.

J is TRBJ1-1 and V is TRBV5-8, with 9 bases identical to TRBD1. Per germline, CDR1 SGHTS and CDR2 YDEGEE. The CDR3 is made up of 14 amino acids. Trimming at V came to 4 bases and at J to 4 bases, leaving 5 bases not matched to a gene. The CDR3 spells CASSVNRGLTEAFF. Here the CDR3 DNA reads TGTGCCAGCAGCGTTAACAGGGGGCTCACTGAAGCTTTCTTT. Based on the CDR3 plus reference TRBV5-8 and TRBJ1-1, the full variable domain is EAGVTQSPTHLIKTRGQQATLRCSPISGHTSVYWYQQALGLGLQFLLWYDEGEERNRGNFPPRFSGRQFPNYSSELNVNALELEDSALYLCASSVNRGLTEAFFGQGTRLTVV.

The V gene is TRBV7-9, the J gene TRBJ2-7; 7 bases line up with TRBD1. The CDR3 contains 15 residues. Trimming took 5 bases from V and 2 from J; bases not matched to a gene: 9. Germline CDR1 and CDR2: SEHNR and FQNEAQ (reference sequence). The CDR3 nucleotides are TGTGCCAGCAGCCCACCGACAGGGACCCCCTACGAGCAGTACTTC. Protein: CASSPPTGTPYEQYF.

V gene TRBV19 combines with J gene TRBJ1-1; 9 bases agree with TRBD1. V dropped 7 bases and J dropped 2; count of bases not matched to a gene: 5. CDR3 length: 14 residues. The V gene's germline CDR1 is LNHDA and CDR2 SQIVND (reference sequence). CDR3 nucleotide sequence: TGTGCCAGTACCACGGGACAGGGAAACACTGAAGCTTTCTTT. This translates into CASTTGQGNTEAFF. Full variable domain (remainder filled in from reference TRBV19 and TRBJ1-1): DGGITQSPKYLFRKEGQNVTLSCEQNLNHDAMYWYRQDPGQGLRLIYYSQIVNDFQKGDIAEGYSVSREKKESFPLTVTSAQKNPTAFYLCASTTGQGNTEAFFGQGTRLTVV.

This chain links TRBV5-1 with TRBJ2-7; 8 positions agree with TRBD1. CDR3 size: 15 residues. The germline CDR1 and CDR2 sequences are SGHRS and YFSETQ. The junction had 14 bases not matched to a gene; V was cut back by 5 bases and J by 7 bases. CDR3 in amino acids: CASRVGGQGLREQYF. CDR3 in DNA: TGCGCCAGCAGGGTGGGAGGACAGGGCCTCCGGGAGCAGTACTTC.

Here the CDR3 reads CASSLSSPGGNGYTF. The CDR3 DNA reads as TGTGCCAGCAGCTTAAGCTCGCCGGGGGGAAATGGCTACACCTTC. The chain combines TRBV7-9 with TRBJ1-2, with a tentative D call TRBD1 (5 bases). Trimming left V 2 bases short and J 6 bases short, with 16 bases between. CDR1 and CDR2 from the germline V gene are SEHNR and FQNEAQ (reference sequence). The CDR3 consists of 15 residues.

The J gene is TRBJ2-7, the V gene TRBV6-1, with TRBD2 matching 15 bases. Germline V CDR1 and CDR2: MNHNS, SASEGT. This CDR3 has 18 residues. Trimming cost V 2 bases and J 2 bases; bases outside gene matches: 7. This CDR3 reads CASSEWGLAGGRTYEQYF. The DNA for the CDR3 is TGTGCCAGCAGTGAATGGGGACTAGCGGGAGGAAGAACCTACGAGCAGTACTTC.